What follows are 7 T cell receptor beta chains derived from one specimen sequenced in a study of blood T cell repertoires in COVID-19. The method was immunoSEQ multiplex PCR; TCRdb's version includes in-frame clones alone and lacks a portion of them. The sample yields approximately 160,000 clones, about 86% seen once. Sample: peripheral blood. These receptors came from a man between 45 and 60 years old with active or convalescent COVID-19.

The V gene is TRBV13, the J gene TRBJ1-2; 8 bases agree with TRBD1. CDR1 is PRHDT and CDR2 is FYEKMQ in the germline V gene (reference sequence). The CDR3 sequence is 15 residues long. V was pared by 3 bases and J by 4 bases, with 7 bases of the junction left unmatched. The CDR3 region is CASSLTGVLGYGYTF. Here the CDR3 DNA reads TGTGCCAGCAGCTTGACAGGGGTGTTGGGCTATGGCTACACCTTC.

This sequence joins TRBV4-2 and TRBJ2-1; 7 bases are a match to TRBD1. The CDR3 loop spans 17 amino acids. V was clipped by 2 bases and J by 8 bases; unmatched bases: 15. Germline CDR1 reads LGHNA; CDR2 reads YNFKEQ. CDR3 sequence (DNA): TGTGCCAGCAGCCAAATCACACCGGGTCAGGGGGTCGATGAGCAGTTCTTC. Translated: CASSQITPGQGVDEQFF.

The CDR3, as DNA: TGTGCCAGCAGCGTAGTGCCCGTTTCCACGGGAGCCTCTGGGGCCAACGTCCTGACTTTC. Translating it yields CASSVVPVSTGASGANVLTF. The V gene is TRBV9, the J gene TRBJ2-6, with TRBD2 as a possible D gene (6 bases). The CDR3 has 20 amino acids. The germline V gene encodes CDR1 SGDLS and CDR2 YYNGEE. With 0 bases removed from V and 0 bases from J, the gap between germline ends came to 19 bases.

This clone qualifies as medium-sized. The chain recombines TRBV9 with TRBJ2-7; D may be TRBD2 (5 bases). Germline CDR1 is SGDLS and CDR2 is YYNGEE. Trimming stripped 4 bases from V and 6 bases from J, with 14 bases between. The CDR3 has 13 amino acids. CDR3 region: CASSLDGVGEQYF. CDR3 nucleotide sequence: TGTGCCAGCAGCCTAGACGGGGTAGGCGAGCAGTACTTC.

The chain couples TRBV27 to TRBJ2-1; 12 nucleotides agree with TRBD2. The CDR3 extends over 13 amino acids. Per the germline V gene, CDR1 is MNHEY and CDR2 is SMNVEV (reference sequence). V gave up 8 bases and J gave up 9 bases; unmatched junction bases: 5. The CDR3 DNA reads as TGTGCCAGCCGGACTAGCGGGGTTGGTGAGCAGTTCTTC. Translated, it gives CASRTSGVGEQFF.

The chain uses TRBV19 and TRBJ1-2; maybe TRBD1 (6 bases). The V end lost 6 bases, the J end lost 0 bases, and 20 bases lay between the germline ends. The CDR3 is made up of 17 amino acids. CDR1 is LNHDA and CDR2 is SQIVND in the germline V gene (reference sequence). The CDR3 is CASRGVLTGEANYGYTF. The CDR3 DNA reads as TGTGCCAGTAGGGGGGTGTTGACAGGCGAAGCTAACTATGGCTACACCTTC.

The DNA of the CDR3 is TGTGCCAGTACGCCCCCGTTGGCTAGCGTGGCTGGAGTTACTGGTGAGCAGTTCTTC. It is translated as CASTPPLASVAGVTGEQFF. The rearrangement uses TRBV19 and TRBJ2-1, with D perhaps matching TRBD2 (6 bases). Trimming removed 7 bases from V and 9 bases from J, with 34 bases in between. The CDR3 is 19 residues long. The germline CDR1 and CDR2 sequences are LNHDA and SQIVND (reference sequence).